The entry below gives a single T cell receptor beta chain sequence along with its context. What it recognizes is unknown. The assay covered 90,000 to 100,000 TCR templates per sample. Using immunoSEQ multiplex PCR, the repertoire was profiled, and TCRdb retains in-frame clones only, with some absent. The sample gives about 94,000 clones, approximately 93% of which show up once; roughly 0.3% is in the top ten. This record comes from a study of siplizumab effects on memory and regulatory T cells. Regarding the study as a whole: Unstimulated subsets captured only a minor fraction of alloreactive clones. Siplizumab led to significantly less abundant alloreactive sequences that could be traced back to unstimulated CD4+ memory cells. An assignable phenotype, naive or memory, was missing from roughly 77-94% of proliferating CD4+ or CD8+ clones.

Sequencing was performed on non-Treg CD4+ T cells sorted from blood. The receptor comes from a human donor in good health.

The CDR3 DNA is TGTGCCAGCAGCCAAGGAGTATCCGCCGGGGGCGAAAAACTGTTTTTT. Encoded protein: CASSQGVSAGGEKLFF. The V call is TRBV14, the J call TRBJ1-4; tentative D call: TRBD1 (6 bases). The CDR3 extends over 16 amino acids. The V gene's germline CDR1 is SGHDN and CDR2 FVKESK. V lost 1 base and J 8 bases, leaving 17 bases between the germline ends.